The 13 T cell receptor beta chains below all came from one sample that was sequenced in a study of cytomegalovirus exposure and HLA in healthy donors (dated by TCRdb to 2015 to 2018). Libraries were prepared through the immunoSEQ multiplex PCR assay. The multiplex PCR relied on a mix of 60 forward primers for TCR Vbeta segments and 13 reverse primers for TCR Jbeta segments. The table was pulled from immuneACCESS by TCRdb, which kept in-frame rearrangements only. Such tables lose some clones; where checked, under half of the loss comes from unresolved V genes, and the rest has no known cause. Here the sample has some 120,000 clones; about four fifths occur a single time. The leading ten clones occupy 1.6% of the sample. Material for sequencing was PBMCs. These receptors all come from a woman between 18 and 30 years old in good health and CMV-seronegative.

This clone has only a few counts. The J gene is TRBJ2-5, the V gene TRBV14; D perhaps matches TRBD1 (5 bases). Germline-derived CDR1 and CDR2 are SGHDN and FVKESK. The CDR3 is 17 residues long. V was shortened by 1 base and J by 5 bases, with 20 bases between the two germline ends. As DNA, the CDR3 is TGTGCCAGCAGCCAAGTGGCCGAGGACACCCTCCGGGAGACCCAGTACTTC. Its translation is CASSQVAEDTLRETQYF.

The chain recombines TRBV18 with TRBJ1-5; no clear D. This CDR3 has 14 residues. Trimming stripped 3 bases from V and 6 bases from J, with 12 bases between. Germline assignment: CDR1 KGHSH and CDR2 LQKENI. The CDR3 sequence: CASSPGAGSQPQHF. The CDR3 region has the DNA TGTGCCAGCTCACCGGGCGCGGGGAGTCAGCCCCAGCATTTT.

The gene calls are TRBV25-1 and TRBJ1-2; the D gene is possibly TRBD1 (5 bases). Trimming removed 7 bases at V and 7 bases at J, with 25 bases between. This CDR3 has 16 residues. The V gene's germline CDR1 is MGHDK and CDR2 SYGVNS. The CDR3 DNA follows: TGTGCCAGCACCAGCTCCCACGAGGGGAGGGAACCTGGCTACACCTTC. The encoded protein is CASTSSHEGREPGYTF.

This clone was found once. V usage is TRBV5-1 and J usage is TRBJ2-5, with 9 positions matching TRBD1. CDR3 length: 17 residues. V lost 0 bases, J lost 3 bases, and 9 bases stayed unmatched. In germline, CDR1 is SGHRS, CDR2 YFSETQ. The CDR3 loop is CASSLVAGTGLKETQYF. DNA for the CDR3: TGCGCCAGCAGCTTGGTGGCTGGGACAGGGCTGAAAGAGACCCAGTACTTC.

The V and J genes are TRBV2 and TRBJ1-5, with 7 bases fitting TRBD1. The CDR3 spans 14 residues. Trimming removed 6 bases from V and 3 bases from J; junction bases left unmatched: 5. Per the germline V gene, CDR1 is SNHLY and CDR2 is FYNNEI. CDR3 coding DNA: TGTGCCAGCAGAGGGGGCCAATTCAATCAGCCCCAGCATTTT. Amino acid sequence: CASRGGQFNQPQHF.

The chain joins TRBV5-1 to TRBJ2-7; 7 bases match TRBD2. The CDR3 length is 14 residues. Per the germline V gene, CDR1 is SGHRS and CDR2 is YFSETQ. With 4 bases clipped from V and 3 bases from J, the junction kept 7 bases outside the gene matches. This CDR3 is CASSGRDYNYEQYF. In nucleotides, the CDR3 is TGCGCCAGCAGCGGCCGGGACTATAACTACGAGCAGTACTTC.

CDR3 nucleotide sequence: TGTGCCTGGAGTGTGAATTGGGGCAATGAAAAACTGTTTTTT. It specifies CAWSVNWGNEKLFF. The chain carries TRBV30 and TRBJ1-4; D is perhaps TRBD1 (5 bases). V lost 0 bases to trimming and J lost 5 bases, with 10 bases between them. Germline V gene lookup returns CDR1 GTSNPN and CDR2 SVGIG (reference sequence). This CDR3 contains 14 residues.

The rearrangement joins TRBV15 to TRBJ2-2; weak D call: TRBD1 (5 bases). Germline CDR1 LNHNV, CDR2 YYDKDF (reference sequence). The CDR3 covers 15 residues. Deletions cut 3 bases from V and 2 bases from J, with 10 bases between. CDR3 bases: TGTGCCACCAGCAGTCCGACAGTCAACACCGGGGAGCTGTTTTTT. It translates to CATSSPTVNTGELFF.

The chain joins TRBV5-6 to TRBJ2-1; 9 bases align to TRBD2. Trimming at V came to 2 bases and at J to 6 bases, leaving 6 bases not matched to a gene. Germline CDR1 SGHDT, CDR2 YYEEEE. The CDR3 covers 15 residues. Written as DNA, the CDR3 is TGTGCCAGCAGCTTAAGGCGGGGGGGCTTCAATGAGCAGTTCTTC. Translation gives CASSLRRGGFNEQFF.

This clone was seen a few times. This chain joins TRBV28 and TRBJ1-5; TRBD1 matches at 8 bases. V shed 5 bases, J shed 1 base, and the junction held 7 bases outside the gene matches. The CDR3 has 16 residues. Germline V gives CDR1 MDHEN, CDR2 SYDVKM. CDR3 sequence: CASSGNRGYSNQPQHF. CDR3 coding DNA: TGTGCCAGCAGTGGTAACAGGGGGTACAGCAATCAGCCCCAGCATTTT.

This chain joins TRBV28 and TRBJ1-2, with D unclear. CDR1 and CDR2 from the germline V gene are MDHEN and SYDVKM. The CDR3 covers 14 residues. The ends were cut back, 2 bases at V and 5 bases at J, with 12 bases in the middle. The DNA of the CDR3 is TGTGCCAGCAGTTTAATTGGGGAGGGTTATGGCTACACCTTC. The encoded protein is CASSLIGEGYGYTF.

The chain couples TRBV30 to TRBJ2-1; 7 nucleotides match TRBD1. The J segment lost 10 bases and the V segment lost 0 bases, leaving 6 bases of the junction unmatched. The CDR3 length is 13 residues. CDR1 is GTSNPN, CDR2 SVGIG, per germline (reference sequence). This CDR3 reads CAWSVKGAGEQFF. The CDR3 DNA reads TGTGCCTGGAGTGTAAAGGGGGCGGGCGAGCAGTTCTTC.

The V gene is TRBV6-5, the J gene TRBJ2-3; maybe TRBD1 (5 bases). Germline-derived CDR1 and CDR2 are MNHEY and SVGAGI. The V end lost 2 bases, the J end lost 1 base, and 13 bases lay between the germline ends. The CDR3 loop spans 16 amino acids. The CDR3 region is CASSYGAGKRTDTQYF. CDR3 DNA: TGTGCCAGCAGTTACGGGGCAGGGAAACGCACAGATACGCAGTATTTT.